Below, 30 T cell receptor beta chains from the same sample are listed, as sequenced in a study of molecular identifiers for immune sequencing clone quantification. TCRdb passed the PCR reads through MiXCR, listing each CDR3 protein once. In the table there are nearly 650,000 distinct CDR3 sequences, approximately 24% of which are singletons. The sample was naive CD8+ T cells from blood, with Jurkat cell RNA spiked in. Subset defined: FACS-sorted CD8+CD4-CCR7+CD45RA+ naive T cells. These receptor sequences come from a human donor in good health. Some libraries in this study had Jurkat cell RNA spiked in.

V usage is TRBV6-2 or TRBV6-3 and J usage is TRBJ2-7; the D is unclear. The CDR3 consists of 13 residues. With 4 bases removed from V and 1 base from J, the gap between germline ends came to 8 bases. Germline CDR1 is MNHEY and CDR2 is SVGEGT. For the CDR3, the DNA is TGTGCCAGCAGTTGGGTCCTGTCCTACGAGCAGTACTTC. This encodes CASSWVLSYEQYF.

Note on this clonotype: A read error may explain this, as a much larger clone is one base away. The chain links TRBV7-6 to TRBJ2-7, with a weak D call TRBD1 (6 bases). Germline assignment: CDR1 SGHVS and CDR2 FNYEAQ. The CDR3 is 13 amino acids. CDR3 DNA: TGTGCCAGCAGATTAGGACAGAGCCACGAGCAGTACTTC. Translation: CASRLGQSHEQYF.

The rearrangement uses TRBV21-1 and TRBJ1-3. TRBV21-1 is noted as a pseudogene. CDR3 length equals 19 residues. CDR3 amino acids: CASRRHFGAASHSGNTIYF. CDR3 DNA sequence: TGTGCCAGCAGGAGACATTTTGGTGCCGCCTCGCACTCTGGAAACACCATATATTTT.

This clonotype came up once. A much larger clonotype is one base distant, so this may be a read error. The chain is built from TRBV29-1 and TRBJ2-1; TRBD1 is a possible D gene (6 bases). The CDR3 runs to 12 residues. The germline CDR1 and CDR2 sequences are SQVTM and ANQGSEA. Trimming stripped 3 bases from V and 9 bases from J, with 12 bases between. CDR3 nucleotides: TGCAGCGTTGAGAAGGGGGTCGGTGAGCAGTTCTTC. Amino acid sequence: CSVEKGVGEQFF.

This clonotype was picked up a small number of times. The chain has TRBV12-3 or TRBV12-4 and TRBJ1-1; unclear D gene. This CDR3 has 14 amino acids. Between the trimmed V and J ends, which lost 5 bases and 0 bases, there was a span of 10 bases. The CDR3 reads CASSQTRVNTEAFF. DNA for the CDR3: TGTGCCAGCAGTCAAACTCGGGTGAACACTGAAGCTTTCTTT.

A single count supports this clonotype. Possible read error: a much larger clone is one base away. The CDR3 nucleotides read TGCGCCAGCAGCCCTGCTGAGGGAGGGGGGGCAGATACGCAGTATTTT. Protein: CASSPAEGGGADTQYF. This chain uses TRBV5-1 with TRBJ2-3; tentative D call: TRBD2 (7 bases). Germline V gives CDR1 SGHRS, CDR2 YFSETQ. This CDR3 comprises 16 residues. Trimming stripped 4 bases from V and 4 bases from J, with 19 bases between.

The chain couples TRBV7-9 to TRBJ2-2; unclear D gene. This CDR3 spans 13 amino acids. The germline V gene has CDR1 SEHNR and CDR2 FQNEAQ (reference sequence). The germline V and J ends were trimmed by 3 bases and 5 bases, with 7 bases remaining between them. The CDR3 sequence is CASSFEETGELFF. The CDR3 coding sequence is TGTGCCAGCAGCTTTGAGGAAACCGGGGAGCTGTTTTTT.

On this clonotype: Being one base from a much bigger clone, this may be a read error. The rearrangement joins TRBV29-1 to TRBJ1-1; possible D gene TRBD1, 5 bases. The CDR3 loop spans 12 amino acids. The V gene's germline CDR1 is SQVTM and CDR2 ANQGSEA. Trimming pared 8 bases from V and 6 bases from J, leaving 16 bases between. CDR3 region: CSTYGGTPEAFF. CDR3 in DNA: TGCAGCACATACGGGGGAACTCCTGAAGCTTTCTTT.

Details on this clonotype: This clone may be a read error of a much larger clone one base away. The chain joins TRBV4-2 to TRBJ2-7; 8 bases agree with TRBD2. Germline CDR1 LGHNA, CDR2 YNFKEQ. The CDR3 length is 15 residues. The CDR3 nucleotides are TGTGCCAGCGGCCAACTAGCGGTAAACTCCTACGAGCAGTACTTC. Translating gives CASGQLAVNSYEQYF.

The rearrangement uses TRBV7-3 and TRBJ2-3, with a weak D call TRBD1 (6 bases). The CDR3 is made up of 15 amino acids. With 4 bases removed from V and 2 bases from J, the gap between germline ends came to 13 bases. Germline CDR1 SGHTA, CDR2 FQGTGA. This CDR3 reads CASSSQGFNTDTQYF. CDR3 DNA: TGTGCCAGCAGCTCACAGGGTTTTAACACAGATACGCAGTATTTT.

The chain is built from TRBV4-2 and TRBJ1-4; perhaps TRBD1 as D (5 bases). CDR3 length equals 16 residues. Per the germline V gene, CDR1 is LGHNA and CDR2 is YNFKEQ. V was trimmed by 0 bases and J by 7 bases, leaving 15 bases between them. The CDR3 here is CASSQDGARAVEKLFF. The CDR3 DNA follows: TGTGCCAGCAGCCAAGATGGGGCACGGGCGGTTGAAAAACTGTTTTTT.

The sample holds a few counts of this clonotype. The rearrangement links TRBV19 to TRBJ2-3, with TRBD2 as a possible D gene (7 bases). Trimming left V 2 bases short and J 1 base short, with 13 bases between. The CDR3 spans 16 residues. Germline V gene sequence: CDR1 LNHDA, CDR2 SQIVND (reference sequence). The CDR3 nucleotides are TGTGCCAGTAGTATATTCGCGGGGGCTGGCACAGATACGCAGTATTTT. Translating it yields CASSIFAGAGTDTQYF.

This chain joins TRBV27 and TRBJ1-1, with D unresolved. The CDR3 spans 12 residues. CDR1 is MNHEY, CDR2 SMNVEV, per germline (reference sequence). V lost 2 bases, J lost 3 bases, and 4 bases lay in between. CDR3 coding DNA: TGTGCCAGCAGTTTACCGGACACTGAAGCTTTCTTT. This sequence encodes CASSLPDTEAFF.

This clonotype has more than one count but fewer than ten. The rearrangement links TRBV19 to TRBJ2-1; D tentatively fits TRBD1 or TRBD2 (5 bases each). V was clipped by 8 bases and J by 3 bases, with 17 bases between them. The CDR3 is 15 amino acids. CDR1 is LNHDA and CDR2 is SQIVND in the germline V gene (reference sequence). CDR3 DNA: TGTGCCAGTTCCAAACCGAGGGGCATCTACAATGAGCAGTTCTTC. It yields the protein CASSKPRGIYNEQFF.

About this clonotype itself: This may be a read error, as it is one base from a much larger clone. As the CDR3 is not closed by the conserved phenylalanine or tryptophan, this likely results from a read error. V usage is TRBV10-3 and J usage is TRBJ2-7; D not resolved. Trimming stripped 7 bases from V and 3 bases from J, with 10 bases between. Per the germline V gene, CDR1 is ENHRY and CDR2 is SYGVKD. This CDR3 is 12 amino acids long. The CDR3 is CAITGPNYEQYL. The CDR3 DNA is TGTGCCATCACAGGCCCAAACTACGAGCAGTACCTC.

This clonotype appeared many times. This chain uses TRBV20-1 with TRBJ2-3; D is undetermined. V lost 7 bases, J lost 3 bases, and 17 bases lay in between. The CDR3 extends over 14 amino acids. Looked up from germline, CDR1 is DFQATT and CDR2 is SNEGSKA (reference sequence). The CDR3 nucleotides are TGCAGTGTGCTTCAGGTCTCATCGACAGATACGCAGTATTTT. Encoded protein: CSVLQVSSTDTQYF.

This clonotype was seen repeatedly, ten times or more. The chain has TRBV7-6 and TRBJ2-7; the match to TRBD2 covers 8 bases. The germline CDR1 and CDR2 sequences are SGHVS and FNYEAQ. Trimming cost V 3 bases and J 5 bases; bases outside gene matches: 15. The CDR3 has 17 residues. Here the CDR3 reads CASSFRGGRKLPHEQYF. The CDR3 region has the DNA TGTGCCAGCAGCTTTCGGGGGGGGCGGAAGCTTCCGCACGAGCAGTACTTC.

This clonotype appeared once. This may arise from a read error, as a much more abundant clone is one base away. This sequence joins TRBV28 and TRBJ2-7; 8 bases agree with TRBD1. Germline CDR1 MDHEN, CDR2 SYDVKM. This CDR3 comprises 14 residues. CDR3 DNA: TGTGTCAGCACCATAAGGACAGGGTACTACGAGCAGTACTTC. This sequence encodes CVSTIRTGYYEQYF.

In the case of this clonotype: This may arise from a read error, as a much more abundant clone is one base away. The chain joins TRBV20-1 to TRBJ1-1; 9 bases match TRBD1. V gave up 8 bases and J gave up 0 bases; unmatched junction bases: 7. The CDR3 consists of 14 residues. Germline-derived CDR1 and CDR2 are DFQATT and SNEGSKA (reference sequence). In nucleotides, the CDR3 is TGCAGTTCGAGCGGGACAGGGTTGAACACTGAAGCTTTCTTT. Translating it yields CSSSGTGLNTEAFF.

This clonotype was counted ten times or more. The chain carries TRBV4-1 and TRBJ1-5, with D unresolved. The CDR3 is made up of 15 amino acids. Germline V gene sequence: CDR1 MGHRA, CDR2 YSYEKL. V was pared by 2 bases and J by 7 bases, with 15 bases between. The DNA of the CDR3 is TGCGCCAGCAGCCAATTTTCCCCACGGGAGCAGCCCCAGCATTTT. Translation gives CASSQFSPREQPQHF.

The chain is built from TRBV5-6 and TRBJ2-2; D ambiguous. The CDR3 covers 13 residues. V was pared by 4 bases and J by 6 bases, with 10 bases between. The V gene's germline CDR1 is SGHDT and CDR2 YYEEEE. In DNA form, the CDR3 reads TGTGCCAGCAGCCTCAGTCGGGCCGGGGAGCTGTTTTTT. Translating it yields CASSLSRAGELFF. The whole variable domain, remainder taken from reference TRBV5-6 and TRBJ2-2, is DAGVTQSPTHLIKTRGQQVTLRCSPKSGHDTVSWYQQALGQGPQFIFQYYEEEERQRGNFPDRFSGHQFPNYSSELNVNALLLGDSALYLCASSLSRAGELFFGEGSRLTVL.

This clonotype was observed many times. V gene TRBV6-2 or TRBV6-3 combines with J gene TRBJ2-3; D possibly matches TRBD1 or TRBD2 (5 bases each). This CDR3 spans 13 amino acids. Germline V gene sequence: CDR1 MNHEY, CDR2 SVGEGT. Trimming took off 8 bases at V and 6 bases at J, with 15 bases between the two ends. CDR3 sequence: CASRGVGSDTQYF. CDR3 in DNA: TGTGCCAGCCGAGGGGTAGGGTCCGATACGCAGTATTTT.

V and J are TRBV6-5 and TRBJ1-1; D may be TRBD1 (6 bases). Per the germline V gene, CDR1 is MNHEY and CDR2 is SVGAGI. Trimming stripped 8 bases from V and 4 bases from J, with 11 bases between. The CDR3 has 12 residues. The CDR3 reads CASGTGSTEAFF. As DNA, the CDR3 is TGTGCCAGCGGAACAGGGAGCACTGAAGCTTTCTTT.

This clonotype has more than one count but fewer than ten. V usage is TRBV6-6 and J usage is TRBJ2-5; 9 nucleotides line up with TRBD2. V lost 4 bases, J lost 0 bases, and 12 bases stayed unmatched. Looked up from germline, CDR1 is MNHNY and CDR2 is SVGAGI (reference sequence). The CDR3 is made up of 18 amino acids. CDR3 amino acids: CASSSPPLAGSYQETQYF. Written as DNA, the CDR3 is TGTGCCAGCAGTTCCCCTCCCCTAGCGGGAAGCTACCAAGAGACCCAGTACTTC.

This clonotype was counted at least ten times. CDR3 sequence (DNA): TGCAGATGGGGACTACTTTTTTGCACAGATACGCAGTATTTT. It encodes CRWGLLFCTDTQYF. V is TRBV20-1 and J is TRBJ2-3, with TRBD2 identical over 7 bases. This CDR3 has 14 residues. CDR1 is DFQATT, CDR2 SNEGSKA, per germline (reference sequence).

This clonotype was observed a few times. This chain links TRBV4-2 with TRBJ2-2; 8 bases align to TRBD2. Trimming cost V 0 bases and J 6 bases; bases outside gene matches: 3. This CDR3 comprises 15 residues. Germline values: CDR1 LGHNA, CDR2 YNFKEQ. CDR3 loop: CASSQDSSGSGELFF. Written as DNA, the CDR3 is TGTGCCAGCAGCCAAGATTCTAGCGGGTCCGGGGAGCTGTTTTTT.

This clonotype was seen only once. This rearrangement joins TRBV7-9 to TRBJ2-3, with D uncertain. Germline V gene data show CDR1 as SEHNR and CDR2 as FQNEAQ (reference sequence). Trimming removed 3 bases from V and 1 base from J, with 11 bases in between. CDR3 length: 15 residues. The CDR3 region has the DNA TGTGCCAGCAGCTTGGTTGAACTCGGCACAGATACGCAGTATTTT. As protein: CASSLVELGTDTQYF.

This clonotype was detected many times. The J gene is TRBJ1-1, the V gene TRBV29-1, with D unresolved. Trimming removed 3 bases from V and 0 bases from J, with 8 bases in between. CDR3 length equals 13 residues. Germline-derived CDR1 and CDR2 are SQVTM and ANQGSEA. CDR3 bases: TGCAGCGTTGATAAACAACTGAACACTGAAGCTTTCTTT. Protein product: CSVDKQLNTEAFF.

This clonotype has just a few counts. This chain uses TRBV29-1 with TRBJ2-2, with D perhaps matching TRBD2 (6 bases). Germline V gene lookup returns CDR1 SQVTM and CDR2 ANQGSEA. CDR3 length equals 12 residues. Deletions cut 7 bases from V and 6 bases from J, with 12 bases between. CDR3 loop: CSAQEGSGELFF. The CDR3 nucleotides are TGCAGCGCTCAGGAGGGGTCCGGGGAGCTGTTTTTT.

As to this clonotype: This could be a read error, since a much larger clone is one nucleotide away. The chain couples TRBV4-2 to TRBJ2-3, with a weak D call TRBD2 (6 bases). The V and J ends lost 10 bases and 8 bases respectively, with 10 bases between them. Germline V gene data show CDR1 as LGHNA and CDR2 as YNFKEQ. The CDR3 consists of 10 residues. CDR3 amino acids: CANNGGTQYF. DNA for the CDR3: TGTGCCAACAACGGGGGTACGCAGTATTTT.